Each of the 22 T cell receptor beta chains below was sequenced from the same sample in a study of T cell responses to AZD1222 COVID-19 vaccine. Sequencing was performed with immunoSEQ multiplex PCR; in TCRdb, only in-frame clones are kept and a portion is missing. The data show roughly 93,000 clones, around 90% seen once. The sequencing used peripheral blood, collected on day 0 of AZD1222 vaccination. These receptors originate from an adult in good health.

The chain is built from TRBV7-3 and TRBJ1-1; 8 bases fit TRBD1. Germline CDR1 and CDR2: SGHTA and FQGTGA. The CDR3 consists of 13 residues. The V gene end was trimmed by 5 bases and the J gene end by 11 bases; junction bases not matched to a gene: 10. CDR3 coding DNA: TGTGCCAGCAGCCCGGCCTCGGACAGGGTGGCTTTCTTT. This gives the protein CASSPASDRVAFF. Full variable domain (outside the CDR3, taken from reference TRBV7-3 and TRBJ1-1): GAGVSQTPSNKVTEKGKYVELRCDPISGHTALYWYRQSLGQGPEFLIYFQGTGAADDSGLPNDRFFAVRPEGSVSTLKIQRTERGDSAVYLCASSPASDRVAFFGQGTRLTVV.

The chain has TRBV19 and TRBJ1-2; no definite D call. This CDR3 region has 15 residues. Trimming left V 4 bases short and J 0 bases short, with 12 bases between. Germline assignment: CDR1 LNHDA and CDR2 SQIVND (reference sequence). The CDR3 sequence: CASSTRGGANYGYTF. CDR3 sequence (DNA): TGTGCCAGTAGTACCCGAGGTGGGGCTAACTATGGCTACACCTTC.

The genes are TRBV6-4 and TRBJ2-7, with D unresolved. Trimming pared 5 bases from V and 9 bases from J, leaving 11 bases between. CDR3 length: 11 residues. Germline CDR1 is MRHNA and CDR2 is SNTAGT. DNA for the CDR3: TGTGCCAGCAGTCTCATCGATGGGCAGTACTTC. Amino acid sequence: CASSLIDGQYF.

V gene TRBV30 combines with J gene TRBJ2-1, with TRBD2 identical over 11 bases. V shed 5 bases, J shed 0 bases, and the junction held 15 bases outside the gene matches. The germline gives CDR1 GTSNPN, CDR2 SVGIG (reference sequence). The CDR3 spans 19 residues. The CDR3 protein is CAWGRRLAGWQNSYNEQFF. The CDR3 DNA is TGTGCCTGGGGGCGGAGACTAGCGGGATGGCAAAACTCCTACAATGAGCAGTTCTTC. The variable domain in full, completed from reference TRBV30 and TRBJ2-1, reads SQTIHQWPATLVQPVGSPLSLECTVEGTSNPNLYWYRQAAGRGLQLLFYSVGIGQISSEVPQNLSASRPQDRQFILSSKKLLLSDSGFYLCAWGRRLAGWQNSYNEQFFGPGTRLTVL.

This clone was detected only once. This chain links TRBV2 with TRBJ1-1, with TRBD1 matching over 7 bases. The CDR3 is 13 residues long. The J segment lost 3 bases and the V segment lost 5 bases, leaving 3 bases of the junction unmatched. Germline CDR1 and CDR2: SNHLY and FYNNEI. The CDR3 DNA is TGTGCCAGCAGTCCTCAGGGGGACACTGAAGCTTTCTTT. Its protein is CASSPQGDTEAFF.

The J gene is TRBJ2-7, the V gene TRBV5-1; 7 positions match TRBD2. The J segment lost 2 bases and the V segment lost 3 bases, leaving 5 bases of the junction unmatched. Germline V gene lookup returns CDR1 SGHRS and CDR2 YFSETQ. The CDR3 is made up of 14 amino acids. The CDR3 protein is CASSWGGVAYEQYF. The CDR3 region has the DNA TGCGCCAGCAGCTGGGGAGGGGTCGCCTACGAGCAGTACTTC.

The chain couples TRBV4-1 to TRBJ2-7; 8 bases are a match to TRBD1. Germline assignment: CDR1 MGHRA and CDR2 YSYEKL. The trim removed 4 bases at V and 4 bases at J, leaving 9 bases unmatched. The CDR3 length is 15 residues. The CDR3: CASSRYDRGEYEQYF. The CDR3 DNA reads TGCGCCAGCAGCCGATACGACAGGGGCGAGTACGAGCAGTACTTC.

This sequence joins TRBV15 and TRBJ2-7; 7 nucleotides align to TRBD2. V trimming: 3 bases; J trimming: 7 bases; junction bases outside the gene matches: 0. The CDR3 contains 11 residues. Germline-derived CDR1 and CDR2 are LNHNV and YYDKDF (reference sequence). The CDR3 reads CATSRGGEQYF. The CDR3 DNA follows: TGTGCCACCAGCAGGGGGGGGGAGCAGTACTTC. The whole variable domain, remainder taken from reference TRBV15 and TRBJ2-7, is DAMVIQNPRYQVTQFGKPVTLSCSQTLNHNVMYWYQQKSSQAPKLLFHYYDKDFNNEADTPDNFQSRRPNTSFCFLDIRSPGLGDTAMYLCATSRGGEQYFGPGTRLTVT.

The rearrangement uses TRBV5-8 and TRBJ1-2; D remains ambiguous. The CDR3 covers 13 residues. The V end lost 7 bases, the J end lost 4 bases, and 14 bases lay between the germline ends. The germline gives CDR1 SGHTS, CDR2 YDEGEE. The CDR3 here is CASASGLGYGYTF. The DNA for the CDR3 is TGTGCCAGCGCCTCAGGTCTCGGCTATGGCTACACCTTC.

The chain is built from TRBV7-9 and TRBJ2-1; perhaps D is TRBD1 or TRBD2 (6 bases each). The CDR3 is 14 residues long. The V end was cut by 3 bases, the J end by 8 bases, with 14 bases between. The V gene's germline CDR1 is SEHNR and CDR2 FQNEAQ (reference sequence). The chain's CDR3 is CASSFSIGGHEQFF. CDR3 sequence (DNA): TGTGCCAGCAGCTTTTCGATTGGGGGGCATGAGCAGTTCTTC. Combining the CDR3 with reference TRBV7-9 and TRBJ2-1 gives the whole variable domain DTGVSQNPRHKITKRGQNVTFRCDPISEHNRLYWYRQTLGQGPEFLTYFQNEAQLEKSRLLSDRFSAERPKGSFSTLEIQRTEQGDSAMYLCASSFSIGGHEQFFGPGTRLTVL.

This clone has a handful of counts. The CDR3, as DNA: TGTGCCAGCACCGGACTAGCGGGAACTGGCGAGCAGTACTTC. It codes for CASTGLAGTGEQYF. The chain links TRBV6-5 to TRBJ2-7; 12 bases fit TRBD2. The V gene end was trimmed by 7 bases and the J gene end by 6 bases; junction bases not matched to a gene: 7. The CDR3 extends over 14 amino acids. The germline gives CDR1 MNHEY, CDR2 SVGAGI.

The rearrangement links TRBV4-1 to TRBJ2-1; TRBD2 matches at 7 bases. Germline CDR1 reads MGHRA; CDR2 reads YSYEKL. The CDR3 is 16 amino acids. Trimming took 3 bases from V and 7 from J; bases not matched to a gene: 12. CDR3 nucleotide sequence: TGCGCCAGCAGCCACCGCGAGGCGGGAGCGGGGAATGAGCAGTTCTTC. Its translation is CASSHREAGAGNEQFF.

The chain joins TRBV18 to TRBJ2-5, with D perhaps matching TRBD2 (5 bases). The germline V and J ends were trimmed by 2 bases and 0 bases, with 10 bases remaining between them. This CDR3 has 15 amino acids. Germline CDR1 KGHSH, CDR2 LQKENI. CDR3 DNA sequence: TGTGCCAGCTCACCATTTGGGAGAAACCAAGAGACCCAGTACTTC. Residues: CASSPFGRNQETQYF.

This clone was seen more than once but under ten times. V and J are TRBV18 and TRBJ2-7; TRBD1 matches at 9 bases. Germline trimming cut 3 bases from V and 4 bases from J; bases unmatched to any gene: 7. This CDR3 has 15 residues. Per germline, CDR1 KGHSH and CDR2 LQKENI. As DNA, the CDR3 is TGTGCCAGCTCACCTCGGTCGACAGGGGGTTACGAGCAGTACTTC. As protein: CASSPRSTGGYEQYF. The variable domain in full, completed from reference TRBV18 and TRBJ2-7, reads NAGVMQNPRHLVRRRGQEARLRCSPMKGHSHVYWYRQLPEEGLKFMVYLQKENIIDESGMPKERFSAEFPKEGPSILRIQQVVRGDSAAYFCASSPRSTGGYEQYFGPGTRLTVT.

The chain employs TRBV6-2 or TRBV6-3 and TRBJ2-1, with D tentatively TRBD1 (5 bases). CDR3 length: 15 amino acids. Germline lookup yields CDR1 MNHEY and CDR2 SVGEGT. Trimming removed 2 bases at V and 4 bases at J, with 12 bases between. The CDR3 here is CASSYLAGPYNEQFF. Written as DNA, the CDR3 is TGTGCCAGCAGTTACCTGGCAGGGCCGTACAATGAGCAGTTCTTC.

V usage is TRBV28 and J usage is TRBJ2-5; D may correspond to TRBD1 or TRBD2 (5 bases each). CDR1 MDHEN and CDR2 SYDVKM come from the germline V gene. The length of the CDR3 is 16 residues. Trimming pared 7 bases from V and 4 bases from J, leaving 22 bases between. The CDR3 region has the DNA TGTGCCAGCAATGGGAAAAGGTGGCAGAGGGGAGAGACCCAGTACTTC. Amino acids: CASNGKRWQRGETQYF.

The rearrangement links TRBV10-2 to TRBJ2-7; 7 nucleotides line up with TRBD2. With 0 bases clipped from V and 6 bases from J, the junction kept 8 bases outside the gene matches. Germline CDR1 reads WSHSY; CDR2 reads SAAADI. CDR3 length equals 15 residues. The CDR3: CASSESSGKGFEQYF. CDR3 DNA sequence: TGCGCCAGCAGTGAGTCCAGCGGGAAGGGGTTCGAGCAGTACTTC.

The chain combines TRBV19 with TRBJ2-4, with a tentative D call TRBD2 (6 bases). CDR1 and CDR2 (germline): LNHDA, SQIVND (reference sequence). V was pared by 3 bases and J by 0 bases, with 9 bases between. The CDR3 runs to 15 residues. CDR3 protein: CASSIPGEAKNIQYF. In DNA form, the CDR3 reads TGTGCCAGTAGTATCCCGGGGGAAGCCAAAAACATTCAGTACTTC. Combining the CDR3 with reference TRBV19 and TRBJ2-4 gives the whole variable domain DGGITQSPKYLFRKEGQNVTLSCEQNLNHDAMYWYRQDPGQGLRLIYYSQIVNDFQKGDIAEGYSVSREKKESFPLTVTSAQKNPTAFYLCASSIPGEAKNIQYFGAGTRLSVL.

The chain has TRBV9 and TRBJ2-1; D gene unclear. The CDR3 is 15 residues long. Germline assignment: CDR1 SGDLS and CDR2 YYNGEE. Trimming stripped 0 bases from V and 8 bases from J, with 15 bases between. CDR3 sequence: CASSVAASARDEQFF. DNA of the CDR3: TGTGCCAGCAGCGTAGCGGCTTCCGCTAGGGATGAGCAGTTCTTC.

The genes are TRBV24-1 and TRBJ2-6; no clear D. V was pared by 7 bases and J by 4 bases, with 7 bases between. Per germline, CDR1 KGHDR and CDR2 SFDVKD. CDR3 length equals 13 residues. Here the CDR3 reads CATSPGGANVLTF. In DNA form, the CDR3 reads TGTGCCACCAGCCCCGGGGGGGCCAACGTCCTGACTTTC.

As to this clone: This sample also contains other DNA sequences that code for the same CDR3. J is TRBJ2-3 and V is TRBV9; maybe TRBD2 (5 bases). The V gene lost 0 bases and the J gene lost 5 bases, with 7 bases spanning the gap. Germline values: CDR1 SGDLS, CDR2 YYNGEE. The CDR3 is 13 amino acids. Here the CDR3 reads CASSVAGRDTQYF. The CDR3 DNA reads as TGTGCCAGCAGCGTAGCGGGGAGAGATACGCAGTATTTT.

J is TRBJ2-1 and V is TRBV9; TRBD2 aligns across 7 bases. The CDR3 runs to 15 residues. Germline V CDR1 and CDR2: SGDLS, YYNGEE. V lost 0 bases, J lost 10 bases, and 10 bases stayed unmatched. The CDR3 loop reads CASSVEGLPIREQFF. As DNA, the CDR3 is TGTGCCAGCAGCGTAGAGGGACTACCCATAAGAGAGCAGTTCTTC.